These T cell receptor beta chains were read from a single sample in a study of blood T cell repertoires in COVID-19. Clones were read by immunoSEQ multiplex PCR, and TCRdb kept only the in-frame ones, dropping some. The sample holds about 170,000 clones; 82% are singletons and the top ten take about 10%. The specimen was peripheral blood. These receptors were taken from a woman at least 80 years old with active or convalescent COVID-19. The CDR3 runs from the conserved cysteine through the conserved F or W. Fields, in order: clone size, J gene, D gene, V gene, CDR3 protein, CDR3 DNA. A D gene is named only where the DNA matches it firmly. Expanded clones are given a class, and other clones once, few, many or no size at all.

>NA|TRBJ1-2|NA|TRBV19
CASSRLLGEGSSGYTF
TGTGCCAGTAGTAGGCTCCTTGGCGAGGGTAGCTCTGGCTACACCTTC
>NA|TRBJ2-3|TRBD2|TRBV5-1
CASSGTSVRPSTDTQYF
TGCGCCAGCAGCGGGACTAGTGTTCGGCCTAGCACAGATACGCAGTATTTT
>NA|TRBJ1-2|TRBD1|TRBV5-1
CASSGRGPAGYTF
TGCGCCAGCAGTGGCAGGGGGCCCGCCGGCTACACCTTC
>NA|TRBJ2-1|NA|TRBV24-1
CATSDHSPTYNEQFF
TGTGCCACCAGTGATCACAGTCCGACCTACAATGAGCAGTTCTTC
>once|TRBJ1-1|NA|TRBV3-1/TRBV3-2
CASSQVGGLNTEAFF
TGTGCCAGCAGCCAAGTGGGAGGCTTGAACACTGAAGCTTTCTTT
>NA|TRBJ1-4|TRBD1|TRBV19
CASDKGARNEKLFF
TGTGCCAGTGACAAGGGGGCTAGGAATGAAAAACTGTTTTTT
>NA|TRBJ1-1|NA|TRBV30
CAWSTTGNTEAFF
TGTGCCTGGAGTACGACAGGGAACACTGAAGCTTTCTTT
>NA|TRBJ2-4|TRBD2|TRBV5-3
CARSQLADLAKNIQYF
TGTGCCAGAAGCCAACTAGCGGACCTAGCCAAAAACATTCAGTACTTC
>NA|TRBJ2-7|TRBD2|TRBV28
CASSPSRLAASYEQYF
TGTGCCAGCAGTCCCTCCCGACTAGCGGCTTCCTACGAGCAGTACTTC
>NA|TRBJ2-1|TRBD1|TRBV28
CASRETGNNEQFF
TGTGCCAGCAGAGAGACAGGGAACAATGAGCAGTTCTTC
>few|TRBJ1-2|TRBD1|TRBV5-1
CASSPTGGVGGYTF
TGCGCCAGCAGCCCGACAGGGGGCGTAGGGGGCTACACCTTC
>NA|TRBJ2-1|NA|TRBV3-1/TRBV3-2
CASSQESGGSSYNEQFF
TGTGCCAGCAGCCAAGAGTCAGGGGGGAGCTCCTACAATGAGCAGTTCTTC
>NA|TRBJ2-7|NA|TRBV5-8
CASSLVQGGRYEQYF
TGTGCCAGCAGCTTGGTTCAGGGGGGAAGGTACGAGCAGTACTTC
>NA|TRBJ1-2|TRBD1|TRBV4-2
CASSQERTGEGYTF
TGTGCCAGCAGCCAAGAGCGGACAGGGGAAGGCTACACCTTC
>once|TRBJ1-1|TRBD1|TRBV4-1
CASSARDRGTTEAFF
TGCGCCAGCAGCGCCCGGGACAGGGGAACCACTGAAGCTTTCTTT
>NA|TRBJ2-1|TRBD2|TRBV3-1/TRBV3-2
CASSPSGNYNEQFF
TGTGCCAGCAGCCCTAGCGGAAACTACAATGAGCAGTTCTTC
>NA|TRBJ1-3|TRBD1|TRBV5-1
CASSLGQGGNTIYF
TGCGCCAGCAGCTTGGGACAGGGAGGAAACACCATATATTTT
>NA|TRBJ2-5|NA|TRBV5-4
CASSLPEETQYF
TGTGCCAGCAGCTTGCCCGAAGAGACCCAGTACTTC
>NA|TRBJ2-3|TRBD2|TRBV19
CASRTSGGTDTQYF
TGTGCCAGTAGAACTAGCGGGGGCACAGATACGCAGTATTTT
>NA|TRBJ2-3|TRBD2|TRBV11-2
CASSLNLAGVVTDTQYF
TGTGCCAGCAGCTTAAACCTAGCGGGAGTCGTAACAGATACGCAGTATTTT
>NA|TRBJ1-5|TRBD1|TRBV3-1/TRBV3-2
CASRQNRSGTGIGQPQHF
TGTGCCAGCAGACAAAATAGGTCCGGGACAGGGATTGGACAGCCCCAGCATTTT
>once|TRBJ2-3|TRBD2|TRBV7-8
CASSRQLSGRKVFTDTQYF
TGTGCCAGCAGCCGGCAACTGAGCGGGAGAAAGGTGTTTACAGATACGCAGTATTTT
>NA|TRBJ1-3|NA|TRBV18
CASSPKGQGSSGNTIYF
TGTGCCAGCTCACCAAAAGGGCAGGGGAGTTCTGGAAACACCATATATTTT
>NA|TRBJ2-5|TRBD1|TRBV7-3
CASSRTGGRQETQYF
TGTGCCAGCAGCAGGACAGGGGGCAGGCAAGAGACCCAGTACTTC
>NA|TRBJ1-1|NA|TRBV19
CASSITGLNTEAFF
TGTGCCAGTAGTATCACGGGTTTGAACACTGAAGCTTTCTTT
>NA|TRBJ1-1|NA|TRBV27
CASPIPNRVASTEAFF
TGTGCCAGCCCCATCCCAAACAGGGTGGCAAGCACTGAAGCTTTCTTT
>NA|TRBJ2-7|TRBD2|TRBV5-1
CASSPGTSGFYEQYF
TGCGCCAGCAGCCCCGGGACTAGCGGGTTCTACGAGCAGTACTTC
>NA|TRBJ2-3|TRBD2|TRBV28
CASSFGRATDTQYF
TGTGCCAGCAGTTTCGGGAGGGCCACAGATACGCAGTATTTT
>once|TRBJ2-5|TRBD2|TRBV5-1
CASSLVGTREETQYF
TGCGCCAGCAGCTTGGTAGGGACTAGGGAAGAGACCCAGTACTTC
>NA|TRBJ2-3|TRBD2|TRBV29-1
CSVVGSGKEDTQYF
TGCAGCGTTGTTGGCAGCGGGAAAGAAGATACGCAGTATTTT
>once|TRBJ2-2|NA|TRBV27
CASSRGGIGAGELFF
TGTGCCAGCAGTAGGGGGGGTATCGGTGCCGGGGAGCTGTTTTTT
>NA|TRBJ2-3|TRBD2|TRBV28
CASSMGGLGTDTQYF
TGTGCCAGCAGTATGGGGGGACTAGGAACAGATACGCAGTATTTT